What follows are 16 T cell receptor beta chains derived from one specimen sequenced in a study of blood T cell repertoires in COVID-19 (dated by TCRdb to about 2020). The receptor library was made with the immunoSEQ multiplex PCR assay. As stored in TCRdb, this immuneACCESS dataset retains in-frame rearrangements with V and J assigned. A fraction of the clones does not appear; measured against another copy, unresolved V genes explain less than half of the discrepancy, and the remainder lacks a known reason. This sample comprises roughly 180,000 clones, 76% of them detected only once. The ten largest clonotypes hold 8.5% to 10% of the sample. The sample taken for sequencing was peripheral blood. Every receptor here comes from a woman aged 50 to 65 with active or convalescent COVID-19.

This clone has a handful of counts. The chain is built from TRBV18 and TRBJ1-5, with 7 bases identical to TRBD1. Unmatched junction bases numbered 12, after V lost 3 bases and J lost 1 base. CDR3 length: 18 amino acids. Germline CDR1 is KGHSH and CDR2 is LQKENI. Here the CDR3 reads CASSPGTAIPLSNQPQHF. CDR3 bases: TGTGCCAGCTCACCGGGGACAGCGATCCCCTTAAGCAATCAGCCCCAGCATTTT.

The chain combines TRBV7-8 with TRBJ1-1; D unresolved. The CDR3 consists of 14 residues. The germline V gene encodes CDR1 SGHVS and CDR2 FQNEAQ. V gave up 5 bases and J gave up 0 bases, with 10 bases separating them. As DNA, the CDR3 is TGTGCCAGCAGCATTAGGGAGATGAACACTGAAGCTTTCTTT. This sequence encodes CASSIREMNTEAFF.

This clone was seen once. The chain's CDR3 is CASSDRGASGYTF. In DNA, the CDR3 is TGTGCCAGCAGTGACAGGGGCGCAAGTGGCTACACCTTC. This chain joins TRBV6-1 and TRBJ1-2; maybe TRBD1 (6 bases). The CDR3 totals 13 residues. Trimming left V 3 bases short and J 7 bases short, with 12 bases between. Germline CDR1 MNHNS, CDR2 SASEGT.

In nucleotides, the CDR3 is TGTGCCAGCAGCCCCCGCGATAGCGGGTGGAACTATGGGTACGAGCAGTACTTC. Translation gives CASSPRDSGWNYGYEQYF. The chain is built from TRBV7-2 and TRBJ2-7; 7 nucleotides match TRBD2. Germline V gene lookup returns CDR1 SGHTA and CDR2 FQGNSA. This CDR3 comprises 18 residues. V lost 5 bases and J lost 4; bases outside the gene matches: 20.

The chain carries TRBV6-6 and TRBJ1-1; D uncertain. The CDR3 has 14 amino acids. Per germline, CDR1 MNHNY and CDR2 SVGAGI (reference sequence). Trimming left V 8 bases short and J 0 bases short, with 13 bases between. The CDR3 DNA follows: TGTGCCAGCCGGGTCGAAGCAATGAACACTGAAGCTTTCTTT. Translating gives CASRVEAMNTEAFF.

The rearrangement joins TRBV3-1 (or the pseudogene TRBV3-2) to TRBJ1-2; 8 nucleotides match TRBD1. There are 16 residues in the CDR3. With V trimmed by 0 bases and J by 2 bases, 5 bases remained unmatched. Germline V gene data show CDR1 as LGHDT and CDR2 as YNNKEL (reference sequence). CDR3 amino acids: CASSQDRGLGNYGYTF. In DNA, the CDR3 is TGTGCCAGCAGCCAAGACAGGGGGCTCGGCAACTATGGCTACACCTTC.

The J gene is TRBJ1-2, the V gene TRBV15, with 7 bases matching TRBD1. The CDR3 consists of 15 residues. Per germline, CDR1 LNHNV and CDR2 YYDKDF (reference sequence). The junction had 5 bases not matched to a gene; V was cut back by 0 bases and J by 4 bases. In DNA, the CDR3 is TGTGCCACCAGCAGAGAAGAGGGGGCGGGCTATGGCTACACCTTC. Its translation is CATSREEGAGYGYTF.

The rearrangement uses TRBV30 and TRBJ1-2, with 9 bases lining up with TRBD1. CDR1 and CDR2 from the germline V gene are GTSNPN and SVGIG (reference sequence). The CDR3 is 14 amino acids. J gave up 6 bases and V 0 bases, and 5 bases lay outside the gene matches. CDR3 DNA sequence: TGTGCCTGGAGTGTATATCGGACAGGGGATGGCTACACCTTC. Translating it yields CAWSVYRTGDGYTF.

The chain has TRBV28 and TRBJ1-3; TRBD1 aligns across 8 bases. V dropped 4 bases and J dropped 4; count of bases not matched to a gene: 0. Germline CDR1 and CDR2: MDHEN and SYDVKM. This CDR3 has 13 amino acids. The CDR3 DNA reads as TGTGCCAGCAGTTCAGGGGGCGGAAACACCATATATTTT. Encoded protein: CASSSGGGNTIYF.

This clone has more than one count but fewer than ten. The chain has TRBV14 and TRBJ2-7; TRBD2 agrees at 13 bases. Losses at the gene ends were 1 base for V and 3 bases for J; bases not matched to a gene: 0. This CDR3 is built from 15 residues. The germline gives CDR1 SGHDN, CDR2 FVKESK. CDR3 sequence (DNA): TGTGCCAGCAGCCAAGGGACTAGCGGGAGCTACGAGCAGTACTTC. Its protein product is CASSQGTSGSYEQYF.

J is TRBJ1-5 and V is TRBV6-4; D is uncertain. The V end lost 0 bases, the J end lost 1 base, and 10 bases lay between the germline ends. The CDR3 contains 16 residues. The V gene's germline CDR1 is MRHNA and CDR2 SNTAGT. This CDR3 reads CASSDSGGRSNQPQHF. CDR3 sequence (DNA): TGTGCCAGCAGTGACTCAGGTGGGAGGAGCAATCAGCCCCAGCATTTT.

This chain connects TRBV3-1 (or the pseudogene TRBV3-2) to TRBJ1-5; 10 bases align to TRBD1. Trimming removed 1 base from V and 6 bases from J; junction bases left unmatched: 3. The CDR3 contains 15 residues. The germline gives CDR1 LGHDT, CDR2 YNNKEL (reference sequence). This chain's CDR3 is CASSQGQGAGQPQHF. The CDR3 DNA reads TGTGCCAGCAGCCAAGGACAGGGGGCAGGTCAGCCCCAGCATTTT.

The chain is built from TRBV12-3 or TRBV12-4 and TRBJ1-2; the D is unclear. The CDR3 runs 12 residues. Trimming took 7 bases from V and 7 from J, leaving 13 bases between them. The chain's CDR3 is CASTPGYGGYTF. The CDR3 nucleotides read TGTGCCAGCACCCCGGGATACGGTGGCTACACCTTC.

This chain connects TRBV18 to TRBJ1-2, with 9 bases matching TRBD1. The germline V gene encodes CDR1 KGHSH and CDR2 LQKENI. The CDR3 length is 15 residues. J lost 8 bases, V lost 2 bases, and 9 bases had no gene match. As DNA, the CDR3 is TGTGCCAGCTCACCAGGGACAGGGAGATTGGGGGGCTACACCTTC. It encodes CASSPGTGRLGGYTF.

The rearrangement links TRBV5-1 to TRBJ2-5; TRBD1 might be the D (6 bases). The CDR3 sequence is 14 residues long. Germline CDR1 is SGHRS and CDR2 is YFSETQ. V lost 4 bases and J 5 bases, leaving 15 bases between the germline ends. As DNA, the CDR3 is TGCGCCAGCAGCCTCGGACAAACAGGGGAGACCCAGTACTTC. The encoded protein is CASSLGQTGETQYF.

The V and J genes are TRBV6-2 or TRBV6-3 and TRBJ1-5; D gene uncertain. Per germline, CDR1 MNHEY and CDR2 SVGEGT. The V and J ends lost 1 base and 2 bases respectively, with 9 bases between them. The CDR3 contains 15 residues. CDR3 in amino acids: CASSYFLLGNQPQHF. The CDR3 DNA is TGTGCCAGCAGTTACTTCCTACTGGGCAATCAGCCCCAGCATTTT.